This T cell receptor beta chain was retrieved from a study of cytomegalovirus exposure and HLA in healthy donors. Study-wide results and caveats: The study flagged roughly 150 TCR beta chains as cytomegalovirus-associated.

The CDR3 length is 12 residues. CDR1 and CDR2 from the germline V gene are SGDLS and YYNGEE. V dropped 4 bases and J dropped 8; count of bases not matched to a gene: 5. The PCR employed 60 Vbeta primers together with 13 Jbeta primers. Assay: immunoSEQ multiplex PCR; the TCRdb copy retains only in-frame clones and omits some. Its table records 200,000 to 250,000 clones. In the case of this clone: The antigen remains undetermined.

This receptor was taken from a woman between 25 and 40 years old in good health and CMV-seropositive. The rearrangement uses TRBV9 and TRBJ1-2; 7 bases match TRBD1. The sequencing sample was made of PBMCs. The CDR3 spells CASSIRQGGYTF. The DNA for the CDR3 is TGTGCCAGCAGCATCCGACAGGGAGGCTACACCTTC. The whole variable domain, filled in from reference TRBV9 and TRBJ1-2, reads DSGVTQTPKHLITATGQRVTLRCSPRSGDLSVYWYQQSLDQGLQFLIQYYNGEERAKGNILERFSAQQFPDLHSELNLSSLELGDSALYFCASSIRQGGYTFGSGTRLTVV.